Presented here are 12 T cell receptor beta chains from one specimen sequenced in a study of T-cell reconstitution after alpha-beta-depleted transplantation in children. The TCRbeta library was prepared with unique molecular identifiers. In TCRdb, the PCR reads were re-called with MiXCR into one record per CDR3 protein. The sample lists about a million distinct CDR3 sequences, under 30% occurring once. The sequencing here drew on PBMCs, mostly from graft donor cells, taken 360 days after TCRalphabeta/CD19-depleted stem cell transplant. The receptors here all came from a boy in the first two years of life who had a stem cell transplant for SCID, so the T cells may come from the graft donor.

The table lists this clonotype with a few counts. The rearrangement links TRBV6-1 to TRBJ2-7, with 9 bases fitting TRBD2. There are 15 residues in the CDR3. CDR1 and CDR2 (germline): MNHNS, SASEGT. Germline trimming cut 5 bases from V and 2 bases from J; bases unmatched to any gene: 7. DNA for the CDR3: TGTGCCAGCAGTAGTAGCGGGGGCTCACCCTACGAGCAGTACTTC. This translates into CASSSSGGSPYEQYF.

This rearrangement joins TRBV7-9 to TRBJ2-5; no clear D gene. The ends were cut back, 1 base at V and 6 bases at J, with 21 bases in the middle. Germline-derived CDR1 and CDR2 are SEHNR and FQNEAQ (reference sequence). The CDR3 extends over 17 amino acids. CDR3 residues: CASSLEGSNTPRKTQYF. The CDR3 coding sequence is TGTGCCAGCAGCTTAGAGGGAAGCAACACCCCCAGGAAGACCCAGTACTTC.

This clonotype was seen more than once but under ten times. V is TRBV29-1 and J is TRBJ1-1, with TRBD1 matching over 9 bases. This CDR3 has 13 amino acids. Looked up from germline, CDR1 is SQVTM and CDR2 is ANQGSEA. The ends lost 5 bases at V and 3 bases at J; junction bases unmatched: 4. CDR3 residues: CSVTGGGYTEAFF. The CDR3 nucleotides are TGCAGCGTTACAGGGGGCGGGTACACTGAAGCTTTCTTT.

This clonotype turned up a few times. The chain links TRBV20-1 to TRBJ1-2; 7 positions agree with TRBD1. V shed 5 bases and J 6 bases; nucleotides not matched to a gene: 6. Germline V gene data show CDR1 as DFQATT and CDR2 as SNEGSKA (reference sequence). This CDR3 has 12 amino acids. The CDR3 here is CSAAYRGHGYTF. In DNA, the CDR3 is TGCAGTGCTGCTTACAGGGGACATGGCTACACCTTC.

This clonotype has just a few counts. The rearrangement joins TRBV21-1 to TRBJ1-2; the table's D call of TRBD1 was not tested on the DNA. TRBV21-1 counts as a pseudogene. The CDR3 runs to 14 residues. For the CDR3, the DNA is TGTGCCAGCAGCTCAAAGTGGACAGGCTATGGCTACACCTTC. It specifies CASSSKWTGYGYTF.

This clonotype has only a few counts. This chain uses TRBV5-5 with TRBJ2-5; TRBD1 aligns across 7 bases. The V gene end was trimmed by 0 bases and the J gene end by 7 bases; junction bases not matched to a gene: 6. Germline assignment: CDR1 SGHKS and CDR2 YYEKEE (reference sequence). The CDR3 spans 14 residues. The DNA of the CDR3 is TGTGCCAGCAGCTTGGAGGGGGCCGTGGGGACCCAGTACTTC. This sequence encodes CASSLEGAVGTQYF.

The V gene is TRBV6-1, the J gene TRBJ2-5, with D uncertain. Germline V gene data show CDR1 as MNHNS and CDR2 as SASEGT. CDR3 length: 14 residues. Trimming left V 4 bases short and J 4 bases short, with 13 bases between. CDR3 nucleotides: TGTGCCAGCAGTGCAGGACCAGACCGAGAGACCCAGTACTTC. It codes for CASSAGPDRETQYF.

V usage is TRBV20-1 and J usage is TRBJ2-7, with 10 bases identical to TRBD1. Losses at the gene ends were 0 bases for V and 7 bases for J; bases not matched to a gene: 9. This CDR3 comprises 15 residues. The germline CDR1 and CDR2 sequences are DFQATT and SNEGSKA (reference sequence). This CDR3 reads CSARDPGQGRGEQYF. Here the CDR3 DNA reads TGCAGTGCTAGAGATCCGGGACAGGGGCGGGGGGAGCAGTACTTC.

The chain couples TRBV7-8 to TRBJ2-1, with a possible D match to TRBD1 (6 bases). The CDR3 length is 15 residues. The germline gives CDR1 SGHVS, CDR2 FQNEAQ. V was pared by 2 bases and J by 8 bases, with 16 bases between. Here the CDR3 DNA reads TGTGCCAGCAGCTTAACAGGGCTTCAGTGGGATGAGCAGTTCTTC. Translated: CASSLTGLQWDEQFF.

This clonotype appeared a few times. The chain combines TRBV3-1 with TRBJ2-5, with 9 bases aligning to TRBD1. V gave up 3 bases and J gave up 2 bases; unmatched junction bases: 4. The CDR3 length is 15 residues. In germline, CDR1 is LGHDT, CDR2 YNNKEL (reference sequence). This CDR3 reads CASSHGQGTQETQYF. In DNA, the CDR3 is TGTGCCAGCAGCCACGGACAGGGGACACAAGAGACCCAGTACTTC.

In DNA form, the CDR3 reads TGCAGCGCGATAGGAGATTTGGACACTGAAGCTTTCTTT. As protein: CSAIGDLDTEAFF. The genes are TRBV29-1 and TRBJ1-1, with D hard to call. The ends were cut back, 7 bases at V and 3 bases at J, with 15 bases in the middle. CDR3 length equals 13 residues. Germline CDR1 is SQVTM and CDR2 is ANQGSEA.

This clonotype was counted a few times. The gene calls are TRBV20-1 and TRBJ2-1; either TRBD1 or TRBD2 may supply D (7 bases each). Germline CDR1 DFQATT, CDR2 SNEGSKA (reference sequence). The V end was cut by 3 bases, the J end by 4 bases, with 19 bases between. The length of the CDR3 is 16 residues. The CDR3 nucleotides are TGCAGTGCTAGGAAGGGCAGGGGGGGCCTATACAATGAGCAGTTCTTC. Amino acids: CSARKGRGGLYNEQFF.